The present entry profiles one T cell receptor beta chain with its context. This receptor's antigen is unknown. The sample belongs to a study of alternative splicing in chronic myeloid leukemia remission (dated by TCRdb to between 2020 and 2021). For context, the study as a whole: Remission specimens from the trials were collected at major or complete molecular response, at 12 or 24 months of TKI therapy. Peripheral blood from chronic-phase CML patients at diagnosis and remission was profiled by RNA sequencing and compared with healthy donors. Nine or ten diagnostic specimens, together with matched remission specimens, were obtained from the RESIST (imatinib), ENESTxtnd (nilotinib) and PINNACLE (nilotinib plus pegylated interferon) trials. The median age was around 52 years at diagnosis, 56 to 60 at remission and 37 for the healthy controls. The diagnostic specimens from the trials consisted of total leukocytes from peripheral blood collected in EDTA. Nine CML samples, seven diagnostic and two matched remission, came from the French Persistem study. Female/male counts were 11/5 for diagnosis samples, 8/3 for remission samples and 2/4 for controls. Trizol was used to extract total RNA from peripheral blood mononuclear cells of the diagnosis, remission and control samples. What the research found in general, with its limitations: Strong differences in blood cell composition were observed between timepoints, with a shift from myeloid progenitor enrichment at diagnosis to mature lymphoid enrichment at remission. At remission, blood cell composition was reshaped to resemble that of the lymphoid cell-enriched normal controls.

The sample's time point label, in plain terms: major or complete molecular response after front-line TKI therapy. Fewer than 20 CML patients made up the patient cohort, and matched post-remission samples were obtained for some of these patients. The germline V gene (reference sequence) sets CDR1 to LNHDA and CDR2 to SQIVND. Counted from cysteine to phenylalanine, this CDR3 has 14 amino acids. No DNA was logged. Receptor amplification or capture employed bulk RNA-seq. The TruSeq Stranded RNA sample prep kit was used to generate libraries of poly-A-enriched mRNA from an input of approximately 1 ug total RNA. Each sample was sequenced in triplicate using paired-end sequencing on a HiSeq 2500. A read length of 125 nucleotides per mate was used for RNA-seq. Concerning the study's data processing: Reads were trimmed and aligned to hg38 using STAR v2.7, and quality control was done with FASTQC, RSeQC and multiqc. Salmon 0.14.1 was used to quantify gene expression levels as transcripts per million (TPM). Principal component analysis suggested that trial, library batch, sequencing batch, treatment regimen and sex did not drive transcriptomic profiles. TCRdb reprocessed the raw reads; every CDR3 protein sequence is a single record, and DNA is not supplied. TCRdb's processing, not the study's, gives the V and J calls here. A total of more than 90 distinct CDR3 sequences appear in this sample, around 97% of them only once. Together, the top ten hold roughly 14% of the sample.

The sequencing here drew on PBMCs or total blood leukocytes (not recorded which), taken during remission. The chain couples TRBV19 to TRBJ1-4. This receptor was identified in an adult with chronic myeloid leukemia. For the CDR3, the sequence is CASRLDRSNEKLFF. With the portions outside the CDR3 filled from the reference TRBV19 and TRBJ1-4 genes, the complete variable region becomes DGGITQSPKYLFRKEGQNVTLSCEQNLNHDAMYWYRQDPGQGLRLIYYSQIVNDFQKGDIAEGYSVSREKKESFPLTVTSAQKNPTAFYLCASRLDRSNEKLFFGSGTQLSVL.